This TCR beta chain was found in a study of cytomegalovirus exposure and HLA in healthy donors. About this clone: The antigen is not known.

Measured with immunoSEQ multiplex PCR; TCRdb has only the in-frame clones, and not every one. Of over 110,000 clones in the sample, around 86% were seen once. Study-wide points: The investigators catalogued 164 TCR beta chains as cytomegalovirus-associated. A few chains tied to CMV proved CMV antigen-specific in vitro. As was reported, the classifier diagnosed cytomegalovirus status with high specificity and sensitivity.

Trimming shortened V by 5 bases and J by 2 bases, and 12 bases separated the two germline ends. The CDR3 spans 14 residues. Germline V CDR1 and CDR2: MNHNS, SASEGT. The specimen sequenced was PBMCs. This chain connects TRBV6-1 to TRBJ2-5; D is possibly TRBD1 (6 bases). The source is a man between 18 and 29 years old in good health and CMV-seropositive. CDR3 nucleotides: TGTGCCAGCAGTCTCGGACAGCTTCAAGAGACCCAGTACTTC. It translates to CASSLGQLQETQYF.